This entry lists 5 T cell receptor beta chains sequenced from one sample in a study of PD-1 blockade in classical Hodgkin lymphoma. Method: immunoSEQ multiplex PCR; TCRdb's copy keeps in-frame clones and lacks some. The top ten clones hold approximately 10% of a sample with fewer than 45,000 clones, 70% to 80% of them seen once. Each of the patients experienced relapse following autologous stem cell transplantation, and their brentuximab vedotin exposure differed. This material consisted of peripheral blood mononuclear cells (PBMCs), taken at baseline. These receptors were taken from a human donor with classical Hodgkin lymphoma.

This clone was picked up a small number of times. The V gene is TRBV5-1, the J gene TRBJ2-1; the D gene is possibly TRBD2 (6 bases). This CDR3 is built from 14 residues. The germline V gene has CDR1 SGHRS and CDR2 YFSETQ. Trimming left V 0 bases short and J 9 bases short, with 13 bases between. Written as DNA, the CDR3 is TGCGCCAGCAGCTTGGCTCTAGCGAACGGTGAGCAGTTCTTC. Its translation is CASSLALANGEQFF. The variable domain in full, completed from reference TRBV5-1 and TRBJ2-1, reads KAGVTQTPRYLIKTRGQQVTLSCSPISGHRSVSWYQQTPGQGLQFLFEYFSETQRNKGNFPGRFSGRQFSNSRSEMNVSTLELGDSALYLCASSLALANGEQFFGPGTRLTVL.

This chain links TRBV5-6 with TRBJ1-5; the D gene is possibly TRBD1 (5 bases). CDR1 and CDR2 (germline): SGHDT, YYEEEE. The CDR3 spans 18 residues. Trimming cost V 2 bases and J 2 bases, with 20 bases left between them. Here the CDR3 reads CASSLSLYQGRGNQPQHF. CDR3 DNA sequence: TGTGCCAGCAGCTTATCCCTCTATCAGGGACGGGGCAATCAGCCCCAGCATTTT.

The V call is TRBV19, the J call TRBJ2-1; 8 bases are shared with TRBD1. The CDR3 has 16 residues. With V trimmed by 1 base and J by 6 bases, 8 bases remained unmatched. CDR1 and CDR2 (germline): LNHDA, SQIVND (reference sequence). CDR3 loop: CASSIATGVFINEQFF. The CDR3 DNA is TGTGCCAGTAGTATAGCGACAGGGGTATTTATCAATGAGCAGTTCTTC.

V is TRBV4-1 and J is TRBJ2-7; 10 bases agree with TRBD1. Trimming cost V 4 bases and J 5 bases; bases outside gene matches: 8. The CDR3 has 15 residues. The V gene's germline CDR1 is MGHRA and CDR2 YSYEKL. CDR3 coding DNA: TGCGCCAGCAGCCGAAGAGGGACAGGGGACGACGAGCAGTACTTC. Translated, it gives CASSRRGTGDDEQYF.

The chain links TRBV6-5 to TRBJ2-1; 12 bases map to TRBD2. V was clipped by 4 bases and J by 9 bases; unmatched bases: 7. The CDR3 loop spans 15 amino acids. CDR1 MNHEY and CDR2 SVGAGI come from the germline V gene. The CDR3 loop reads CASSWRLAGATEQFF. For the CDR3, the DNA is TGTGCCAGCAGTTGGAGACTAGCGGGAGCGACTGAGCAGTTCTTC.